This record covers a single T cell receptor beta chain. The authors prepared the TCRbeta library with unique molecular identifiers. A single record per CDR3 protein comes from TCRdb applying MiXCR to the PCR reads. The sample has just over 950,000 distinct CDR3 sequences; about 30% are singletons. The sample originates from a study of T-cell reconstitution after alpha-beta-depleted transplantation in children. Germline values: CDR1 LGHNA, CDR2 YSLEER. V gave up 2 bases and J gave up 2 bases; unmatched junction bases: 2. CDR3 length equals 14 residues. Source: PBMCs, mostly from graft donor cells, taken 360 days after TCRalphabeta/CD19-depleted stem cell transplant. The V gene is TRBV4-3, the J gene TRBJ1-1; 7 bases fit TRBD1. This TCR came from a boy less than two years old who had a stem cell transplant for SCID, so the T cells may come from the graft donor. The CDR3 DNA sequence: TGCGCCAGCAGCCAAAGGGGGCGAAACACTGAAGCTTTCTTT. This sequence encodes CASSQRGRNTEAFF.